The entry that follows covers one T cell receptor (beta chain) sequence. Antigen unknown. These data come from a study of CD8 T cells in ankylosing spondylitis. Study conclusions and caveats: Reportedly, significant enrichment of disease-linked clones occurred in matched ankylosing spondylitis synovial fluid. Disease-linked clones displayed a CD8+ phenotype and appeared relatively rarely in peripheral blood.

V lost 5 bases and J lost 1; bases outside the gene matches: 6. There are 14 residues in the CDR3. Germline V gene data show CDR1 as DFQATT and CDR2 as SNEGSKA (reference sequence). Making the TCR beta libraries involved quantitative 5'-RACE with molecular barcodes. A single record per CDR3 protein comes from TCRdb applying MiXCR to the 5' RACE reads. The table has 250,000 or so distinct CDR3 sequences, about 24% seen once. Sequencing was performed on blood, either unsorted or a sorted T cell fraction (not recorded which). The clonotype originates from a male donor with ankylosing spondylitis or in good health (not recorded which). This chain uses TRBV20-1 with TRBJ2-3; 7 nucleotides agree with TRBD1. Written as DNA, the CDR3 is TGCAGTGCTCACAAGGGGGCGGGCACAGATACGCAGTATTTT. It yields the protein CSAHKGAGTDTQYF.